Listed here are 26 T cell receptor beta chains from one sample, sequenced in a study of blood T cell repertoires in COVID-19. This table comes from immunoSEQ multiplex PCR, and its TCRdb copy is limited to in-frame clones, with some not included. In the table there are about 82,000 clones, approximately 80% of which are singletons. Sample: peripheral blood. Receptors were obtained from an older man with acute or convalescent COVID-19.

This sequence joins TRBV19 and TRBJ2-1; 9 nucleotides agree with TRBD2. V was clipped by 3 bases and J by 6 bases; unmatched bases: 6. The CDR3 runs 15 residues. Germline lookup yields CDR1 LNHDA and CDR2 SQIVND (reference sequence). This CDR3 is CASSISWTSVNEQFF. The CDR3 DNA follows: TGTGCCAGTAGTATTTCGTGGACTAGCGTCAATGAGCAGTTCTTC. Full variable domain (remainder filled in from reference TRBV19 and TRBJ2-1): DGGITQSPKYLFRKEGQNVTLSCEQNLNHDAMYWYRQDPGQGLRLIYYSQIVNDFQKGDIAEGYSVSREKKESFPLTVTSAQKNPTAFYLCASSISWTSVNEQFFGPGTRLTVL.

The CDR3 DNA reads TGTGCCAGCAGCCCAAGACAGGGGGCATATGGCTACACCTTC. Amino acids: CASSPRQGAYGYTF. The chain joins TRBV7-2 to TRBJ1-2; 10 bases align to TRBD1. This CDR3 contains 14 residues. V was clipped by 5 bases and J by 5 bases; unmatched bases: 5. CDR1 is SGHTA and CDR2 is FQGNSA in the germline V gene.

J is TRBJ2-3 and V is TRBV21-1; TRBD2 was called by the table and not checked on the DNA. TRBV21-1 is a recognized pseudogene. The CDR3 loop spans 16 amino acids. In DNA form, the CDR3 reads TGTGCCAGCAGCAAAGATCGGGCGGGAGGCTCGGATACGCAGTATTTT. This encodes CASSKDRAGGSDTQYF.

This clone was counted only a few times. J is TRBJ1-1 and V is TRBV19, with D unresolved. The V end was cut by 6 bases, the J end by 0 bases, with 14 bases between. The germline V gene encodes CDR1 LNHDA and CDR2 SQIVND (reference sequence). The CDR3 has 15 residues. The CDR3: CASRMGASVNTEAFF. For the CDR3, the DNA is TGTGCCAGTAGGATGGGCGCCTCCGTGAACACTGAAGCTTTCTTT.

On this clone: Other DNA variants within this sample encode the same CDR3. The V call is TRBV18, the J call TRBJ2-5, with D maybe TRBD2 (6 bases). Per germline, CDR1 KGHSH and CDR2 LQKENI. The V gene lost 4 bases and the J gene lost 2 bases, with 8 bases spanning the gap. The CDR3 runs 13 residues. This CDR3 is CASSLGLQETQYF. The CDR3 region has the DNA TGTGCCAGCTCACTGGGACTTCAAGAGACCCAGTACTTC.

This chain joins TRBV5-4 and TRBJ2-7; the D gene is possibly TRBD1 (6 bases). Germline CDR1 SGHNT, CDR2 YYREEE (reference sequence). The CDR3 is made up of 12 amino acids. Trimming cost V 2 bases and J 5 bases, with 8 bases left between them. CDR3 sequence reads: CASSLQGNEQYF. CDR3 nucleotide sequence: TGTGCCAGCAGCTTACAGGGAAACGAGCAGTACTTC.

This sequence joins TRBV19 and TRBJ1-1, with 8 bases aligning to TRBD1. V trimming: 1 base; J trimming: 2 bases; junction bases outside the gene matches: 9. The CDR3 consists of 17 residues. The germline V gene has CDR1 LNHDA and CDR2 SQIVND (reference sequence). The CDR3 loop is CASSIVMYQGANTEAFF. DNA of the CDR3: TGTGCCAGTAGTATAGTCATGTATCAGGGGGCAAACACTGAAGCTTTCTTT.

The CDR3 loop reads CASSPGGNSGNTIYF. The CDR3 DNA is TGCGCCAGCTCTCCGGGGGGGAACTCTGGAAACACCATATATTTT. V is TRBV5-1 and J is TRBJ1-3; tentatively, D is TRBD1 (5 bases). CDR1 and CDR2 (germline): SGHRS, YFSETQ. Trimming removed 7 bases from V and 0 bases from J, with 14 bases in between. CDR3 length: 15 residues. Drawing the rest from reference TRBV5-1 and TRBJ1-3, the complete variable domain is KAGVTQTPRYLIKTRGQQVTLSCSPISGHRSVSWYQQTPGQGLQFLFEYFSETQRNKGNFPGRFSGRQFSNSRSEMNVSTLELGDSALYLCASSPGGNSGNTIYFGEGSWLTVV.

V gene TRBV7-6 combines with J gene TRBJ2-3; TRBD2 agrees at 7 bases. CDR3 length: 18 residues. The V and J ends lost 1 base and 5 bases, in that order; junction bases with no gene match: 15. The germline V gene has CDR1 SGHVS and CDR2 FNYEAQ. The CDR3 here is CASSLGEREGRMKDTQYF. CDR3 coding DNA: TGTGCCAGCAGCTTAGGGGAGAGGGAGGGCCGGATGAAAGATACGCAGTATTTT.

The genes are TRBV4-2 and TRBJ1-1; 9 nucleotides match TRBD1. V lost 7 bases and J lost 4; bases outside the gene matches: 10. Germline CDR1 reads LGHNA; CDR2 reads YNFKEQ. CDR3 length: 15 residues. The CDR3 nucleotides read TGTGCCAGCACCCGACTGGGGACAGGGAGCACTGAAGCTTTCTTT. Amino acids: CASTRLGTGSTEAFF.

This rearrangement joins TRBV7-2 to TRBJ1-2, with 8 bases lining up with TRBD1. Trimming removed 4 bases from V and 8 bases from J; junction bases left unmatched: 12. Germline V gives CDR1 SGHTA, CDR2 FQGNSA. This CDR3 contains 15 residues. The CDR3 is CASSSLQGAPEGYTF. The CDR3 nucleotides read TGTGCCAGCAGCTCCCTTCAGGGGGCGCCTGAGGGCTACACCTTC.

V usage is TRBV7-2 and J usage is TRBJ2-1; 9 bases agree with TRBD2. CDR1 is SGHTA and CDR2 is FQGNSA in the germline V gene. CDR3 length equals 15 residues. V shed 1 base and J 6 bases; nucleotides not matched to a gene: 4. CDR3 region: CASSLGLAGCNEQFF. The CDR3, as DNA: TGTGCCAGCAGCTTAGGGCTAGCGGGGTGCAATGAGCAGTTCTTC.

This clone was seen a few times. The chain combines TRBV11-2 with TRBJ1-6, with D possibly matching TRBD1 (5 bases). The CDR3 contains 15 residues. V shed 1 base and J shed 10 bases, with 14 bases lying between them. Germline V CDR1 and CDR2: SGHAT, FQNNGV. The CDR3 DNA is TGTGCCAGCAGCTTAGCTGCCGGCCGGGGGTCACCCCTCCACTTT. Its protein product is CASSLAAGRGSPLHF.

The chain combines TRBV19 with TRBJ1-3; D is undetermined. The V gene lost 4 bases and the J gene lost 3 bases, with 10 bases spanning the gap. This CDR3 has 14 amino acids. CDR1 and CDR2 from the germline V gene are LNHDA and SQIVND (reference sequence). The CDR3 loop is CASSSRPLGNTIYF. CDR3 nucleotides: TGTGCCAGTAGTAGCAGGCCTCTTGGAAACACCATATATTTT.

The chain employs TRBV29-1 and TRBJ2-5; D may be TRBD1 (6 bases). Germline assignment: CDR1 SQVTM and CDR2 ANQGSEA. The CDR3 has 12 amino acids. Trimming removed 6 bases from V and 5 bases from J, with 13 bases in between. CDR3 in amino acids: CSVEQGPETQYF. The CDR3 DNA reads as TGCAGCGTCGAACAGGGTCCCGAGACCCAGTACTTC.

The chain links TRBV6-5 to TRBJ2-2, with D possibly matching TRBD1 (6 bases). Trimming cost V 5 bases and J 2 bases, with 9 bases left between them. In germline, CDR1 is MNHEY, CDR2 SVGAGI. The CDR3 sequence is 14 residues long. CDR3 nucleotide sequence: TGTGCCAGCAGTCGACAGGTCAACACCGGGGAGCTGTTTTTT. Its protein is CASSRQVNTGELFF.

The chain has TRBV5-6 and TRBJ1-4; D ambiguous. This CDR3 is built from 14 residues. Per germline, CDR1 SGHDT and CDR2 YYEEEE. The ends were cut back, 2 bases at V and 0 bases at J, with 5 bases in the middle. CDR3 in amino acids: CASSFGTTNEKLFF. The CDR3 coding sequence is TGTGCCAGCAGCTTCGGGACAACTAATGAAAAACTGTTTTTT.

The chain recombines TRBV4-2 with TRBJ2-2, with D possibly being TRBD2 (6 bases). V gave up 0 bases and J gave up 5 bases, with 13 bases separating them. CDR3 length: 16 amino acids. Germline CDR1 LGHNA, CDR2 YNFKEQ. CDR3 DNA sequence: TGTGCCAGCAGCCAAGAGATCCGGGGGAGAACCGGGGAGCTGTTTTTT. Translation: CASSQEIRGRTGELFF.

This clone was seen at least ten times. For the CDR3, the DNA is TGTGCCACCAGCAGATCCCTAGCGGGGGAAACAGATACGCAGTATTTT. Translating it yields CATSRSLAGETDTQYF. The genes are TRBV15 and TRBJ2-3, with 10 bases identical to TRBD2. Trimming at V came to 2 bases and at J to 3 bases, leaving 5 bases not matched to a gene. The CDR3 spans 16 residues. Germline CDR1 reads LNHNV; CDR2 reads YYDKDF (reference sequence).

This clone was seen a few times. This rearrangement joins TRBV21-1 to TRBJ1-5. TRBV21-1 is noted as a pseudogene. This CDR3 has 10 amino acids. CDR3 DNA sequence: TGTGCCCCAGGGAGGCAGCCCCAGCATTTT. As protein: CAPGRQPQHF.

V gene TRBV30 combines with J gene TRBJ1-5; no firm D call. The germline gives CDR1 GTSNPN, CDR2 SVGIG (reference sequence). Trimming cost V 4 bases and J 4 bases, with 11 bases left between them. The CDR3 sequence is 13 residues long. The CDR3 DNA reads TGTGCCTGGACAGGAGGCCCTAATCAGCCCCAGCATTTT. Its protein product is CAWTGGPNQPQHF.

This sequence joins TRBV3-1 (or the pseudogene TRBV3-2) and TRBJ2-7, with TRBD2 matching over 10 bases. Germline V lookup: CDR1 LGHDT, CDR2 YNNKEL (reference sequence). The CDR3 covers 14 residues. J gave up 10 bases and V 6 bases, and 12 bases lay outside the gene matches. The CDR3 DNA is TGTGCCAGCAGTCTAGCGGGAGCAGGGGGTTTCCAGTACTTC. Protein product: CASSLAGAGGFQYF.

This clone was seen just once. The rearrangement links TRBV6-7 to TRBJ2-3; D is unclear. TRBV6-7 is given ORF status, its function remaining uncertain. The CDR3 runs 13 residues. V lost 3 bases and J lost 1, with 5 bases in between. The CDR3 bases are TGTGCCAGCAGTTATAGTTGCACAGATACGCAGTATTTT. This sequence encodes CASSYSCTDTQYF.

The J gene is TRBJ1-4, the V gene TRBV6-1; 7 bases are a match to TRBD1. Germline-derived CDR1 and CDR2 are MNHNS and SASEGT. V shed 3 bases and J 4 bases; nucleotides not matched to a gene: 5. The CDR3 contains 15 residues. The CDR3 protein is CASSDQGVGNEKLFF. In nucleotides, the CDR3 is TGTGCCAGCAGTGACCAGGGGGTCGGTAATGAAAAACTGTTTTTT.

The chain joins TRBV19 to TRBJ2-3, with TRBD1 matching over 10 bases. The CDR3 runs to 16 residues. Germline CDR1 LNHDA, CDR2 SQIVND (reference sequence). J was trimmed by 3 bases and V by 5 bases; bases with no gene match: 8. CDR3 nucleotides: TGTGCCAGTAGTTCCTTGGGACAGGGGAGGACAGATACGCAGTATTTT. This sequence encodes CASSSLGQGRTDTQYF.

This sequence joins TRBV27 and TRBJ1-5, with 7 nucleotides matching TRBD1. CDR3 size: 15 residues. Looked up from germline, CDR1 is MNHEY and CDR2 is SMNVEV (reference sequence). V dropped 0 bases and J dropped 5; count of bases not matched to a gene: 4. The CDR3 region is CASSLSLTGDQPQHF. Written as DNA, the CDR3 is TGTGCCAGCAGTTTATCGTTAACAGGGGATCAGCCCCAGCATTTT.